This TCR beta chain was observed in a study of T-cell memory formation after mild COVID-19. The V gene's germline CDR1 is MGHRA and CDR2 YSYEKL. V lost 0 bases and J lost 1, with 9 bases in between. This CDR3 is 15 amino acids long. The TCR alpha and TCR beta cDNA libraries, bearing sample barcodes and UMIs, were generated by 5'RACE using constant-segment primers. TCRdb recomputed calls from the 5' RACE reads with MiXCR, one row per CDR3 protein. The profile shows 200,000 to 300,000 distinct CDR3 sequences, around 17% of them singletons. Points from the study as a whole: Within pre-infection memory, some responding clones were found, suggesting cross-reactive memory joined. SARS-CoV-2 specificity of second-wave clones peaking day 37 was unconfirmed.

Details on this clonotype: Its antigen is undetermined.

The sequenced sample was PBMCs or a T cell subset sorted from them (not recorded which). This chain joins TRBV4-1 and TRBJ2-5; TRBD1 is a possible D gene (6 bases). The TCR comes from a man between 18 and 29 years old who had mild COVID-19 (a few samples of this study predate the infection). Cell type and time point are not known. DNA of the CDR3: TGCGCCAGCAGCCAAGATGACAGGTTCCAAGAGACCCAGTACTTC. Translation: CASSQDDRFQETQYF.